Following are 10 T cell receptor beta chains from one sample sequenced in a study of cytomegalovirus exposure and HLA in healthy donors. PCR amplification relied on 60 Vbeta primers (plus 13 Jbeta primers). The data were produced by immunoSEQ multiplex PCR, yet TCRdb's version contains in-frame clones alone and is incomplete. The ten most abundant clones cover approximately 6% of a sample with about 88,000 clones. The specimen sequenced was PBMCs. These receptors originate from a girl between 10 and 17 years old in good health and CMV-seropositive.

The chain combines TRBV4-1 with TRBJ1-5, with D tentatively TRBD1 (5 bases). CDR1 and CDR2 from the germline V gene are MGHRA and YSYEKL. There are 14 residues in the CDR3. Trimming cost V 2 bases and J 6 bases, with 11 bases left between them. This CDR3 is CASSQNRGGQPQHF. The CDR3 DNA reads as TGCGCCAGCAGCCAAAATAGGGGCGGTCAGCCCCAGCATTTT.

The gene calls are TRBV5-1 and TRBJ1-6, with a tentative D call TRBD1 (5 bases). With 6 bases removed from V and 5 bases from J, the gap between germline ends came to 12 bases. This CDR3 region has 14 residues. Germline V gene lookup returns CDR1 SGHRS and CDR2 YFSETQ. CDR3 amino acids: CASKPGPNNSPLHF. In DNA, the CDR3 is TGCGCCAGCAAACCAGGGCCTAATAATTCACCCCTCCACTTT.

V is TRBV4-3 and J is TRBJ1-4; no clear D gene. V lost 0 bases and J lost 5, with 13 bases in between. The CDR3 sequence is 16 residues long. The germline V gene encodes CDR1 LGHNA and CDR2 YSLEER. The CDR3 DNA sequence: TGCGCCAGCAGCCAAGATCGCGGGTTCGTGAATGAAAAACTGTTTTTT. Protein product: CASSQDRGFVNEKLFF.

DNA for the CDR3: TGTGCCAGCAGCTCCTCTACTACGCCCGAGCAGTACTTC. It is translated as CASSSSTTPEQYF. This chain joins TRBV11-1 and TRBJ2-7; unclear D gene. The V gene's germline CDR1 is SGHAT and CDR2 FQDESV (reference sequence). CDR3 length: 13 amino acids. The V end was cut by 4 bases, the J end by 6 bases, with 13 bases between.

The chain recombines TRBV4-3 with TRBJ1-2; D unclear. CDR1 is LGHNA and CDR2 is YSLEER in the germline V gene. The CDR3 has 13 residues. Trimming removed 0 bases from V and 4 bases from J, with 6 bases in between. Here the CDR3 DNA reads TGCGCCAGCAGCCAAGACTTCTCCTATGGCTACACCTTC. As protein: CASSQDFSYGYTF.

In regard to this clone: This sample includes further DNA sequences coding for the same CDR3. The chain joins TRBV6-1 to TRBJ2-7; D is possibly TRBD1 (6 bases). The germline V gene encodes CDR1 MNHNS and CDR2 SASEGT. The CDR3 loop spans 14 amino acids. Between the trimmed V and J ends, which lost 8 bases and 2 bases, there was a span of 16 bases. The chain's CDR3 is CASARTGIAYEQYV. The CDR3 DNA reads as TGTGCCAGCGCTCGCACAGGGATCGCCTACGAGCAGTACGTC.

This rearrangement joins TRBV9 to TRBJ1-4, with a tentative D call TRBD1 (6 bases). Deletions cut 4 bases from V and 4 bases from J, with 14 bases between. CDR1 is SGDLS, CDR2 YYNGEE, per germline. This CDR3 region has 15 residues. CDR3 loop: CASSPRTEDNEKLFF. In DNA, the CDR3 is TGTGCCAGCAGCCCTAGGACAGAGGATAATGAAAAACTGTTTTTT.

V usage is TRBV19 and J usage is TRBJ1-1; TRBD1 agrees at 8 bases. Germline V gene sequence: CDR1 LNHDA, CDR2 SQIVND (reference sequence). This CDR3 region has 14 residues. Trimming took 6 bases from V and 4 from J; bases not matched to a gene: 7. The CDR3, as DNA: TGTGCCAGTAGCCGGACAGGGTTGTTCACTGAAGCTTTCTTT. Translation gives CASSRTGLFTEAFF.

CDR3 in DNA: TGTGCCAGCAGCTTAAACAGTCTGGAGACCCAGTACTTC. Translated: CASSLNSLETQYF. V gene TRBV7-3 combines with J gene TRBJ2-5; no reliable D call. V lost 1 base and J lost 5, with 8 bases in between. Germline CDR1 and CDR2: SGHTA and FQGTGA. The CDR3 extends over 13 amino acids.

CDR3 sequence: CASSLKLGGQDTQYF. CDR3 nucleotide sequence: TGTGCCAGCAGCTTGAAGTTGGGCGGACAAGATACGCAGTATTTT. This sequence joins TRBV5-6 and TRBJ2-3, with D perhaps TRBD1 (5 bases). The V end lost 1 base, the J end lost 5 bases, and 14 bases lay between the germline ends. The CDR3 contains 15 residues. Germline-derived CDR1 and CDR2 are SGHDT and YYEEEE.